This entry is about one TCR beta chain. This sample is part of a study of T-cell reconstitution after alpha-beta-depleted transplantation in children. The CDR3 runs to 16 residues. V was cut by 3 bases and J by 10 bases, with 21 bases left in between. Per the germline V gene, CDR1 is KGHDR and CDR2 is SFDVKD. Unique molecular identifiers were used to barcode this TCRbeta library. TCRdb fed the PCR reads into MiXCR, producing one record per CDR3 protein. Found here are around 200,000 distinct CDR3 sequences, 6.5% to 7.5% of them singletons; the top ten hold around 2.7%. The specimen comprised PBMCs from the stem cell graft donor, sampled from the stem cell graft. V gene TRBV24-1 combines with J gene TRBJ2-1; D may correspond to TRBD1 or TRBD2 (5 bases each). The clonotype originates from a human donor who donated a stem cell graft to a child with Wiskott-Aldrich syndrome. CDR3 nucleotides: TGTGCCACCAGTGATCCCTCGGGGCTTTCCCGGTTAGAGCAGTTCTTC. It is translated as CATSDPSGLSRLEQFF.